One sample yielded the 5 T cell receptor beta chains listed below, sequenced in a study of CD8 T cells in Susac syndrome (dated by TCRdb to the late 2010s). The method was the immunoSEQ multiplex PCR assay. RNA was extracted with the RNeasy kit and roughly 0.45 to 1 ug was reverse transcribed using random hexamers. TCRdb trimmed the raw reads at Q25, called clones with MiXCR and kept productive beta chains. Identical CDR3 proteins give one entry, which carries the most common genes and DNA. This sample gives 130,000 or so distinct CDR3 sequences in total; around 95% of them show up just once. The top ten clones comprise approximately 0.12% of the sample. The sample consisted of CD4+ T cells from PBMCs. All receptors derive from a human donor with multiple sclerosis.

The gene calls are TRBV28 and TRBJ1-5; tentatively, D is TRBD1 (5 bases). Germline V CDR1 and CDR2: MDHEN, SYDVKM. CDR3 length: 13 residues. Trimming stripped 6 bases from V and 3 bases from J, with 9 bases between. CDR3 sequence (DNA): TGTGCCAGCAGCCAGGGATTCAATCAGCCCCAGCATTTT. It yields the protein CASSQGFNQPQHF.

V usage is TRBV25-1 and J usage is TRBJ2-7; unclear D gene. This CDR3 spans 17 amino acids. Looked up from germline, CDR1 is MGHDK and CDR2 is SYGVNS. Between the trimmed V and J ends, which lost 2 bases and 0 bases, there was a span of 17 bases. CDR3 loop: CASSEPLYHGSSYEQYF. The CDR3 DNA sequence: TGTGCCAGCAGTGAACCCCTCTATCACGGGTCCTCCTACGAGCAGTACTTC.

V is TRBV29-1 and J is TRBJ1-2, with D tentatively TRBD1 (5 bases). The V gene's germline CDR1 is SQVTM and CDR2 ANQGSEA. The length of the CDR3 is 13 residues. Trimming shortened V by 6 bases and J by 2 bases, and 13 bases separated the two germline ends. CDR3: CSVPGRGNYGYTF. For the CDR3, the DNA is TGCAGCGTCCCGGGACGGGGAAACTATGGCTACACCTTC.

The chain carries TRBV9 and TRBJ1-1; D is unresolved. CDR3 length: 17 amino acids. With 3 bases removed from V and 3 bases from J, the gap between germline ends came to 21 bases. From germline, CDR1 is SGDLS and CDR2 YYNGEE. The CDR3, as DNA: TGTGCCAGCAGCGCCTATAGCGGGAGGGCAGGACACACTGAAGCTTTCTTT. Residues: CASSAYSGRAGHTEAFF. The full variable domain, its missing parts supplied by reference TRBV9 and TRBJ1-1, is DSGVTQTPKHLITATGQRVTLRCSPRSGDLSVYWYQQSLDQGLQFLIQYYNGEERAKGNILERFSAQQFPDLHSELNLSSLELGDSALYFCASSAYSGRAGHTEAFFGQGTRLTVV.

The chain employs TRBV3-1 and TRBJ2-5, with 8 bases that match TRBD1. This CDR3 has 15 residues. Germline values: CDR1 LGHDT, CDR2 YNNKEL (reference sequence). V trimming: 1 base; J trimming: 5 bases; junction bases outside the gene matches: 6. The CDR3 region is CASSQGQGMVETQYF. The CDR3 nucleotides are TGTGCCAGCAGCCAAGGACAGGGGATGGTGGAGACCCAGTACTTC.